These T cell receptor beta chains were read from a single sample in a study of blood T cells in healthy people across ages. TCRdb redid the calling of the 5' RACE reads with MiXCR, one entry per CDR3 protein. The sample has over a million distinct CDR3 sequences; approximately 38% are singletons. Source material: blood. These receptors all stem from a woman between 18 and 30 years old in good health. Each CDR3 is given with its conserved first and last residue. D genes are given only for firm matches. Clone size appears in some rows only: once, few, many, or a class for an expanded clone.

clone_size j_call d_call v_call cdr3_length cdr3_aa cdr3_nt
few TRBJ2-7 . TRBV3-1 12 CATMGSSYEQYF TGTGCCACCATGGGGAGCTCCTACGAGCAGTACTTC
. TRBJ2-5 TRBD2 TRBV4-2 17 CASSRSPQRERQETQYF TGTGCCAGCAGCAGGAGCCCGCAGCGGGAGAGGCAAGAGACCCAGTACTTC
. TRBJ2-4 . TRBV11-2 15 CASSQTQGGVNIQYF TGTGCCAGCAGCCAAACCCAGGGTGGGGTGAACATTCAGTACTTC
. TRBJ2-7 TRBD1 TRBV7-9 15 CASSFRTGGSYEQYF TGTGCCAGCAGCTTTCGGACAGGGGGGTCCTACGAGCAGTACTTC
. TRBJ2-5 . TRBV27 15 CASRGIGGPGETQYF TGTGCCAGCAGAGGTATCGGCGGCCCAGGGGAGACCCAGTACTTC
few TRBJ2-3 TRBD1 TRBV4-1 16 CASSPQQGAGTDTQYF TGCGCCAGCAGCCCCCAACAGGGGGCAGGTACAGATACGCAGTATTTT
. TRBJ2-7 . TRBV10-3 14 CAISESRQNYEQYF TGTGCCATCAGTGAGTCGAGGCAGAACTACGAGCAGTACTTC
. TRBJ1-1 . TRBV6-1 14 CASRITGTNTEAFF TGTGCCAGCAGGATAACAGGCACCAACACTGAAGCTTTCTTT
. TRBJ1-6 . TRBV29-1 14 CSVGEGSYNSPLHF TGCAGCGTTGGGGAGGGCTCCTATAATTCACCCCTCCACTTT
. TRBJ2-4 . TRBV12-3/TRBV12-4 20 CASSKLDHDQTTLAKNIQYF TGTGCCAGCAGCAAGCTCGACCATGACCAAACTACCCTAGCCAAAAACATTCAGTACTTC
. TRBJ2-6 . TRBV7-8 15 CASSLAGLGANVLTF TGTGCCAGCAGCTTAGCTGGGTTAGGGGCCAACGTCCTGACTTTC
. TRBJ2-3 TRBD1 TRBV6-5 16 CASSYRSTGGTDTQYF TGTGCCAGCAGTTACCGATCGACAGGGGGCACAGATACGCAGTATTTT